Listed below are T cell receptor beta chains from one sample, sequenced in a study of regulatory T cells in long-lasting Graves disease. TCRdb reanalysed the multiplex PCR reads using MiXCR and keeps one entry per CDR3 protein. This sample has about 430,000 distinct CDR3 sequences; roughly a fifth occur once, and the top ten carry over 11%. The specimen comprised peripheral blood mononuclear cells (PBMCs), sampled when the disease was refractory, from a patient treated with antithyroid drugs. These receptors all come from a female donor with Graves disease. CDR3s include the opening cysteine and the closing phenylalanine or tryptophan. The D gene is left open where the match is weak. The listing skips clone size in some rows; elsewhere it reads once, few, many or a size class.

abundance	d_gene	v_gene	j_gene	CDR3aa	CDR3nt
many	TRBD1	TRBV27	TRBJ1-1	CASSLRGLGTEAFF	TGTGCCAGCAGTTTAAGGGGGCTTGGCACTGAAGCTTTCTTT
.	TRBD2	TRBV27	TRBJ2-1	CASWTRRTYNEQFF	TGTGCCAGCTGGACTAGGAGAACCTACAATGAGCAGTTCTTC
.	.	TRBV2	TRBJ2-3	CASSEVVRADTQYF	TGTGCCAGCAGTGAAGTTGTGAGAGCAGATACGCAGTATTTT
many	.	TRBV6-2/TRBV6-3	TRBJ2-7	CASSYSKDSFYEQYF	TGTGCCAGCAGTTACTCAAAGGACAGCTTCTACGAGCAGTACTTC
.	TRBD2	TRBV10-3	TRBJ2-7	CAIRASGSIPYEQYF	TGTGCCATCAGAGCCAGCGGGAGTATCCCCTACGAGCAGTACTTC
.	TRBD1	TRBV4-2	TRBJ1-1	CASSRAGTENTEAFF	TGTGCCAGCAGCCGAGCCGGGACAGAGAACACTGAAGCTTTCTTT
many	.	TRBV25-1	TRBJ1-5	CASSEPGHDNQPQHF	TGTGCCAGCAGTGAACCAGGTCACGACAATCAGCCCCAGCATTTT
.	.	TRBV20-1	TRBJ1-2	CSASGSSEGYTF	TGCAGTGCTAGTGGGTCTTCGGAGGGCTACACCTTC
many	.	TRBV28	TRBJ2-7	CASSLTSVPLEQYF	TGTGCCAGCAGTTTAACCTCAGTCCCTCTCGAGCAGTACTTC
few	.	TRBV5-1	TRBJ1-3	CASSLGSGSGNTIYF	TGCGCCAGCAGCTTGGGGTCAGGGAGCGGAAACACCATATATTTT
few	.	TRBV20-1	TRBJ2-5	CSATAGQTQYF	TGCAGTGCTACCGCGGGGCAGACCCAGTACTTC
few	TRBD1	TRBV30	TRBJ1-5	CAWSQGQGFQPQHF	TGTGCCTGGAGTCAAGGACAGGGGTTTCAGCCCCAGCATTTT
.	TRBD1	TRBV30	TRBJ1-2	CAWRTGTNYGYTF	TGTGCCTGGAGGACAGGGACTAACTATGGCTACACCTTC
many	.	TRBV27	TRBJ1-2	CASSSGRLGDFHGYTF	TGTGCCAGCAGCTCGGGGCGGTTAGGGGATTTTCATGGCTACACCTTC
.	TRBD2	TRBV18	TRBJ2-7	CASSPIVVAGSYEQYF	TGTGCCAGCTCACCAATAGTGGTAGCGGGGTCCTACGAGCAGTACTTC
many	.	TRBV2	TRBJ2-7	CASSTDSRTYEQYF	TGTGCCAGCAGTACGGACAGTAGAACCTACGAGCAGTACTTC
many	.	TRBV6-1	TRBJ2-7	CASSPRDSSSYEQYF	TGTGCCAGCAGCCCTCGGGACTCAAGCTCCTACGAGCAGTACTTC
many	.	TRBV28	TRBJ2-2	CASSLGGALTGELFF	TGTGCCAGCAGTTTAGGAGGTGCGTTAACCGGGGAGCTGTTTTTT
.	.	TRBV6-1	TRBJ1-6	CASSPHRDFNSPLHF	TGTGCCAGCAGTCCACACAGGGACTTCAATTCACCCCTCCACTTT
.	.	TRBV4-1	TRBJ1-6	CASSQETAYSYNSPLHF	TGCGCCAGCAGCCAAGAGACCGCTTACTCCTATAATTCACCCCTCCACTTT
few	.	TRBV27	TRBJ2-3	CASLAGVSTDTQYF	TGTGCCAGCTTGGCAGGGGTGAGCACAGATACGCAGTATTTT
many	.	TRBV2	TRBJ2-7	CASTKGTYEQYF	TGTGCCAGCACCAAGGGGACCTACGAGCAGTACTTC
.	.	TRBV5-6	TRBJ2-5	CASSAPGRETQYF	TGTGCCAGCAGCGCCCCGGGCCGTGAGACCCAGTACTTC
many	.	TRBV6-5	TRBJ2-7	CASSYTIPGRTYEQYF	TGTGCCAGCAGTTACACCATACCGGGACGGACCTACGAGCAGTACTTC
.	.	TRBV20-1	TRBJ2-5	CSAREIGDQETQYF	TGCAGTGCTAGAGAAATTGGGGACCAAGAGACCCAGTACTTC
many	.	TRBV2	TRBJ2-5	CATEGRLDPQETQYF	TGTGCCACAGAGGGGCGACTAGACCCACAAGAGACCCAGTACTTC
many	.	TRBV28	TRBJ2-7	CASSFGSQVYEQYF	TGTGCCAGCAGTTTTGGGTCCCAGGTCTACGAGCAGTACTTC
once	TRBD2	TRBV12-3/TRBV12-4	TRBJ2-5	CASSSRSSGSVEQYF	TGTGCCAGCAGTTCGCGGTCTAGCGGGAGTGTTGAGCAGTACTTC
.	.	TRBV15	TRBJ1-5	CATSRDLGTDDSGNQPQHF	TGTGCCACCAGCAGAGATCTTGGGACGGATGATAGCGGAAATCAGCCCCAGCATTTT
.	TRBD1	TRBV10-1	TRBJ2-3	CASSEGQGVADTQYF	TGCGCCAGCAGTGAGGGACAGGGGGTGGCTGATACGCAGTATTTT
many	.	TRBV20-1	TRBJ2-2	CSAPRAGELFF	TGCAGTGCTCCCAGGGCCGGGGAGCTGTTTTTT